Below, 21 T cell receptor beta chains from the same sample are listed, as sequenced in a study of cytomegalovirus exposure and HLA in healthy donors. Libraries were prepared by immunoSEQ multiplex PCR; TCRdb keeps only in-frame clonotypes and omits some of them. The sample lists 150,000 to 250,000 clones, approximately 78% occurring once. Sequenced sample: PBMCs. The receptors come from a woman aged 30 to 39 in good health and CMV-seronegative.

Here the CDR3 DNA reads TGTGCCAGCAGCTTGGTGGGCCAGCCGTCTGAAGCTTTCTTT. Translation: CASSLVGQPSEAFF. The chain employs TRBV5-8 and TRBJ1-1, with D uncertain. This CDR3 spans 14 amino acids. CDR1 SGHTS and CDR2 YDEGEE come from the germline V gene. Trimming shortened V by 0 bases and J by 6 bases, and 12 bases separated the two germline ends.

V is TRBV5-4 and J is TRBJ2-3; D is undetermined. The V gene lost 3 bases and the J gene lost 2 bases, with 4 bases spanning the gap. Germline V gene lookup returns CDR1 SGHNT and CDR2 YYREEE (reference sequence). The CDR3 spans 12 residues. CDR3 sequence: CASSSTTDTQYF. The CDR3 DNA reads TGTGCCAGCAGCTCTACCACAGATACGCAGTATTTT.

This chain uses TRBV30 with TRBJ1-2; D gene unclear. Germline CDR1 reads GTSNPN; CDR2 reads SVGIG (reference sequence). V lost 4 bases and J 0 bases, leaving 15 bases between the germline ends. This CDR3 spans 15 amino acids. CDR3 nucleotides: TGTGCCTGGACCCAGGTTAGGCTCACTAACTATGGCTACACCTTC. This encodes CAWTQVRLTNYGYTF.

The chain combines TRBV5-1 with TRBJ1-4; possibly TRBD1 for D (6 bases). Between the trimmed V and J ends, which lost 4 bases and 4 bases, there was a span of 11 bases. Germline CDR1 is SGHRS and CDR2 is YFSETQ. The CDR3 length is 14 residues. CDR3 amino acids: CASSTGQRNEKLFF. For the CDR3, the DNA is TGCGCCAGCAGCACCGGACAGCGTAATGAAAAACTGTTTTTT.

The genes are TRBV6-5 and TRBJ2-7, with D perhaps matching TRBD1 (6 bases). The CDR3 extends over 13 amino acids. Germline V gene lookup returns CDR1 MNHEY and CDR2 SVGAGI. Trimming removed 7 bases from V and 0 bases from J, with 10 bases in between. The CDR3 reads CASTPDSSYEQYF. In DNA, the CDR3 is TGTGCCAGCACTCCGGACAGCTCCTACGAGCAGTACTTC.

Ten or more counts support this clone. The chain has TRBV11-2 and TRBJ2-3, with 9 positions matching TRBD2. This CDR3 has 13 residues. Trimming removed 8 bases from V and 6 bases from J; junction bases left unmatched: 6. From germline, CDR1 is SGHAT and CDR2 FQNNGV. The CDR3 coding sequence is TGTGCCAGCCTGTCTAGCGGGGCGGATACGCAGTATTTT. Its protein is CASLSSGADTQYF.

The chain employs TRBV19 and TRBJ1-5, with 9 bases that match TRBD1. In germline, CDR1 is LNHDA, CDR2 SQIVND (reference sequence). V was pared by 1 base and J by 5 bases, with 3 bases of the junction left unmatched. The CDR3 spans 15 residues. The CDR3 DNA sequence: TGTGCCAGTAGTATAGCCCGGACAGGGGATCAGCCCCAGCATTTT. Residues: CASSIARTGDQPQHF.

V and J are TRBV5-6 and TRBJ1-5; 8 bases align to TRBD1. The ends lost 4 bases at V and 7 bases at J; junction bases unmatched: 13. The CDR3 is 16 amino acids. Germline V lookup: CDR1 SGHDT, CDR2 YYEEEE. The CDR3 DNA is TGTGCCAGCAGCCCCGGAGGACAGGGACTCTCCCAGCCCCAGCATTTT. It encodes CASSPGGQGLSQPQHF.

The V gene is TRBV11-3, the J gene TRBJ2-2; 9 bases fit TRBD2. Germline CDR1 SGHNT, CDR2 YENEEA. This CDR3 has 15 amino acids. V trimming: 5 bases; J trimming: 2 bases; junction bases outside the gene matches: 3. The CDR3 sequence: CASSRGGGNTGELFF. The CDR3 nucleotides read TGTGCCAGCAGCCGCGGGGGGGGCAACACCGGGGAGCTGTTTTTT.

The V call is TRBV28, the J call TRBJ1-5; D is ambiguous. Looked up from germline, CDR1 is MDHEN and CDR2 is SYDVKM. V gave up 3 bases and J gave up 11 bases, with 11 bases separating them. The CDR3 has 12 amino acids. The CDR3 DNA reads as TGTGCCAGCAGTTTGCAGAGGCAAACCCAGCATTTT. It specifies CASSLQRQTQHF.

This clone has just one count. The sample carries other DNA sequences with the same CDR3. V usage is TRBV7-9 and J usage is TRBJ1-5; possible D gene TRBD1, 6 bases. This CDR3 contains 14 residues. Per germline, CDR1 SEHNR and CDR2 FQNEAQ (reference sequence). V was clipped by 6 bases and J by 3 bases, with 12 bases between them. CDR3 nucleotide sequence: TGTGCCAGCAGTCCCGGGGGGCACAATCAGCCCCAGCATTTT. Residues: CASSPGGHNQPQHF.

The V gene is TRBV7-2, the J gene TRBJ1-6; D is undetermined. From germline, CDR1 is SGHTA and CDR2 FQGNSA. This CDR3 contains 11 residues. Between the trimmed V and J ends, which lost 3 bases and 10 bases, there was a span of 4 bases. CDR3 region: CASSFLSPLHF. CDR3 in DNA: TGTGCCAGCAGCTTTCTGTCACCCCTCCACTTT. Variable domain in full (rest from reference TRBV7-2 and TRBJ1-6): GAGVSQSPSNKVTEKGKDVELRCDPISGHTALYWYRQSLGQGLEFLIYFQGNSAPDKSGLPSDRFSAERTGGSVSTLTIQRTQQEDSAVYLCASSFLSPLHFGNGTRLTVT.

The chain combines TRBV5-1 with TRBJ2-5, with 7 nucleotides matching TRBD2. There are 15 residues in the CDR3. The germline gives CDR1 SGHRS, CDR2 YFSETQ. J lost 2 bases, V lost 4 bases, and 8 bases had no gene match. In DNA, the CDR3 is TGCGCCAGCAGCGTGGGAGGGCCGGGGCAAGAGACCCAGTACTTC. Translated, it gives CASSVGGPGQETQYF.

The chain links TRBV7-9 to TRBJ2-1; 12 bases align to TRBD1. The trim removed 5 bases at V and 7 bases at J, leaving 3 bases unmatched. Germline CDR1 SEHNR, CDR2 FQNEAQ (reference sequence). The CDR3 runs to 14 residues. DNA of the CDR3: TGTGCCAGCAGCCCGGGACAGGGGGCTAATGAGCAGTTCTTC. It yields the protein CASSPGQGANEQFF.

The rearrangement links TRBV5-1 to TRBJ2-3; 8 bases agree with TRBD2. J lost 5 bases, V lost 0 bases, and 8 bases had no gene match. The CDR3 has 16 residues. Germline CDR1 and CDR2: SGHRS and YFSETQ. CDR3 sequence reads: CASSLASGSGVDTQYF. In DNA, the CDR3 is TGCGCCAGCAGCTTGGCCTCCGGTAGCGGGGTAGATACGCAGTATTTT.

Worth noting for this clone: The same CDR3 can be traced to other DNA sequences in this sample. The chain couples TRBV18 to TRBJ1-1; perhaps TRBD1 as D (5 bases). The germline V and J ends were trimmed by 1 base and 4 bases, with 10 bases remaining between them. The CDR3 spans 14 residues. The germline V gene encodes CDR1 KGHSH and CDR2 LQKENI. The CDR3 region is CASSPQGRGTEAFF. CDR3 DNA sequence: TGTGCCAGCTCACCACAGGGGCGGGGCACTGAAGCTTTCTTT. The full variable domain, with the rest looked up from reference TRBV18 and TRBJ1-1, is NAGVMQNPRHLVRRRGQEARLRCSPMKGHSHVYWYRQLPEEGLKFMVYLQKENIIDESGMPKERFSAEFPKEGPSILRIQQVVRGDSAAYFCASSPQGRGTEAFFGQGTRLTVV.

The chain employs TRBV10-3 and TRBJ2-4; 7 positions agree with TRBD1. Germline lookup yields CDR1 ENHRY and CDR2 SYGVKD. This CDR3 contains 16 residues. The ends lost 3 bases at V and 0 bases at J; junction bases unmatched: 5. The chain's CDR3 is CAISERGRLAKNIQYF. In nucleotides, the CDR3 is TGTGCCATCAGTGAAAGGGGGCGATTAGCCAAAAACATTCAGTACTTC.

The rearrangement links TRBV5-1 to TRBJ2-7; D call uncertain. Germline V lookup: CDR1 SGHRS, CDR2 YFSETQ. V dropped 7 bases and J dropped 6 bases, with 20 bases sitting between them. The CDR3 is 14 residues long. CDR3 bases: TGCGCCAGCCGACGCCCCGAGACTGTAGGCGAGCAGTACTTC. Encoded protein: CASRRPETVGEQYF.

The chain combines TRBV11-2 with TRBJ2-2, with D possibly being TRBD2 (6 bases). CDR1 and CDR2 (germline): SGHAT, FQNNGV. CDR3 length: 18 residues. V was cut by 1 base and J by 7 bases, with 22 bases left in between. In DNA form, the CDR3 reads TGTGCCAGCAGCTTAGTTGCAGGTGGAACGGGACTGGTCGGGGAGCTGTTTTTT. It translates to CASSLVAGGTGLVGELFF.

The chain couples TRBV27 to TRBJ1-5; 12 bases align to TRBD1. V trimming: 6 bases; J trimming: 14 bases; junction bases outside the gene matches: 26. CDR1 MNHEY and CDR2 SMNVEV come from the germline V gene (reference sequence). The CDR3 covers 19 residues. The CDR3 reads CASRSLLSTTGTGGLNEHF. CDR3 nucleotides: TGTGCCAGCAGAAGCCTCCTCTCTACAACCGGGACAGGGGGCTTGAACGAGCATTTT.

This clone has a single count. J is TRBJ2-1 and V is TRBV19; a weak D match, TRBD2 (6 bases). The CDR3 contains 15 residues. Germline CDR1 LNHDA, CDR2 SQIVND (reference sequence). V was trimmed by 9 bases and J by 0 bases, leaving 15 bases between them. CDR3 in amino acids: CASLSMGGSYNEQFF. In nucleotides, the CDR3 is TGTGCCAGCCTAAGTATGGGAGGCTCCTACAATGAGCAGTTCTTC.